The 11 T cell receptor beta chains presented below share a single source sample, sequenced in a study of shared clonotypes between healthy human individuals. Naivety among CD8 cells was defined by CD45RO negativity and positive CCR7 selection, thereby excluding terminally differentiated effector memory CD45RA+ cells. The protocol was immunoSEQ multiplex PCR, while the TCRdb copy is restricted to in-frame clones and leaves out a portion. The repertoire has millions of clones, about 95% of them found once; the top ten carry more than 0.95%. Sample: naive CD8+ T cells sorted from blood. The source of these receptors is a man in his late teens or twenties in good health.

The gene calls are TRBV14 and TRBJ2-2; D ambiguous. Germline lookup yields CDR1 SGHDN and CDR2 FVKESK. V shed 1 base and J shed 4 bases, with 4 bases lying between them. This CDR3 has 13 residues. As DNA, the CDR3 is TGTGCCAGCAGCCAAGTCCGCACCGGGGAGCTGTTTTTT. Encoded protein: CASSQVRTGELFF. The entire variable domain, with the rest obtained from reference TRBV14 and TRBJ2-2, is as follows: EAGVTQFPSHSVIEKGQTVTLRCDPISGHDNLYWYRRVMGKEIKFLLHFVKESKQDESGMPNNRFLAERTGGTYSTLKVQPAELEDSGVYFCASSQVRTGELFFGEGSRLTVL.

The chain combines TRBV14 with TRBJ2-7; D uncertain. V shed 3 bases and J shed 0 bases, with 9 bases lying between them. The CDR3 is 14 amino acids. Looked up from germline, CDR1 is SGHDN and CDR2 is FVKESK. The chain's CDR3 is CASSQGLVSYEQYF. CDR3 DNA sequence: TGTGCCAGCAGCCAGGGTCTAGTCTCCTACGAGCAGTACTTC. Complete variable domain (other parts from reference TRBV14 and TRBJ2-7): EAGVTQFPSHSVIEKGQTVTLRCDPISGHDNLYWYRRVMGKEIKFLLHFVKESKQDESGMPNNRFLAERTGGTYSTLKVQPAELEDSGVYFCASSQGLVSYEQYFGPGTRLTVT.

This chain uses TRBV12-5 with TRBJ2-5, with 8 bases fitting TRBD2. Per germline, CDR1 LGHNT and CDR2 FRNRAP. The CDR3 loop spans 17 amino acids. V gave up 3 bases and J gave up 2 bases; unmatched junction bases: 11. The CDR3 here is CASGFSSGPIGQETQYF. The CDR3 DNA is TGTGCTAGTGGTTTTTCTAGCGGGCCTATTGGGCAAGAGACCCAGTACTTC.

CDR3: CASSRGLAGGPNTGELFF. CDR3 in DNA: TGTGCCAGCAGCCGAGGACTAGCGGGAGGGCCGAACACCGGGGAGCTGTTTTTT. V is TRBV7-8 and J is TRBJ2-2, with 15 positions matching TRBD2. The CDR3 runs 18 residues. The J segment lost 0 bases and the V segment lost 5 bases, leaving 4 bases of the junction unmatched. In germline, CDR1 is SGHVS, CDR2 FQNEAQ.

This chain uses TRBV30 with TRBJ1-6, with 9 bases identical to TRBD1. The CDR3 contains 14 residues. With V trimmed by 7 bases and J by 6 bases, 7 bases remained unmatched. CDR1 is GTSNPN, CDR2 SVGIG, per germline (reference sequence). The CDR3 nucleotides read TGTGCCTTCACACAGGGGGCAGGTAATTCACCCCTCCACTTT. Its protein is CAFTQGAGNSPLHF.

The gene calls are TRBV5-1 and TRBJ2-3; 9 bases line up with TRBD2. The ends lost 5 bases at V and 4 bases at J; junction bases unmatched: 8. Germline CDR1 and CDR2: SGHRS and YFSETQ. This CDR3 region has 15 residues. The CDR3: CASRPTSGGPDTQYF. The CDR3 coding sequence is TGCGCCAGCAGGCCGACTAGCGGAGGACCAGATACGCAGTATTTT.

The chain recombines TRBV27 with TRBJ1-4; 9 nucleotides match TRBD1. This CDR3 has 14 amino acids. In germline, CDR1 is MNHEY, CDR2 SMNVEV (reference sequence). Trimming cost V 4 bases and J 12 bases; bases outside gene matches: 9. The CDR3 loop is CASSWTGAAGELFF. In DNA form, the CDR3 reads TGTGCCAGCAGTTGGACAGGGGCGGCTGGGGAACTGTTTTTT.

This clone appeared a single time. This chain links TRBV30 with TRBJ2-7, with a possible D match to TRBD1 (5 bases). The CDR3 has 15 amino acids. CDR1 and CDR2 (germline): GTSNPN, SVGIG (reference sequence). With 0 bases removed from V and 5 bases from J, the gap between germline ends came to 17 bases. In DNA form, the CDR3 reads TGTGCCTGGAGTGTGATTTTAGGGGCTGGAGACGAGCAGTACTTC. It specifies CAWSVILGAGDEQYF.

This rearrangement joins TRBV7-6 to TRBJ2-7, with D uncertain. Trimming took 1 base from V and 4 from J, leaving 8 bases between them. From germline, CDR1 is SGHVS and CDR2 FNYEAQ. CDR3 size: 13 residues. DNA for the CDR3: TGTGCCAGCAGCTTAGGAGGTTTGTACGAGCAGTACTTC. Protein sequence: CASSLGGLYEQYF.

This clone was recorded only once. V is TRBV11-2 and J is TRBJ2-5, with 9 bases aligning to TRBD2. The CDR3 is made up of 16 amino acids. J lost 5 bases, V lost 3 bases, and 10 bases had no gene match. CDR1 is SGHAT, CDR2 FQNNGV, per germline. This CDR3 reads CASSFGSGGLWETQYF. CDR3 nucleotide sequence: TGTGCCAGCAGCTTTGGAAGCGGGGGGCTTTGGGAGACCCAGTACTTC.

The V call is TRBV13, the J call TRBJ2-5; D may be TRBD1 or TRBD2 (5 bases each). The V end lost 5 bases, the J end lost 0 bases, and 10 bases lay between the germline ends. The CDR3 extends over 14 amino acids. Germline loops: CDR1 PRHDT, CDR2 FYEKMQ (reference sequence). The CDR3 sequence: CASSTRGNQETQYF. The CDR3 DNA sequence: TGTGCCAGCAGCACCCGGGGCAACCAAGAGACCCAGTACTTC.